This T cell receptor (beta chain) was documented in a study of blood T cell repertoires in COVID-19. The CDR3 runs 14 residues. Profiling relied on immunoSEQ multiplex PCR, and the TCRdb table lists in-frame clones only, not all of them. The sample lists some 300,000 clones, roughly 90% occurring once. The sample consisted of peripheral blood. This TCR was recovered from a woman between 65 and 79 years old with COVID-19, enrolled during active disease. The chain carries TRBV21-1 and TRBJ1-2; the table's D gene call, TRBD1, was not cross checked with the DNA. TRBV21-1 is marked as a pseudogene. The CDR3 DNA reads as TGTGCCAGCAGCACCGGACAAGCTAACTATGGCTACACCTTC. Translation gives CASSTGQANYGYTF.